The clone carrying this T cell receptor beta chain appeared a single time. Antigen unknown. CDR3 length: 13 residues. The germline V gene has CDR1 MDHEN and CDR2 SYDVKM. V lost 4 bases to trimming and J lost 3 bases; unmatched junction nucleotides: 2. It was with 60 Vbeta and 13 Jbeta primers that the PCR ran. The table came from immunoSEQ multiplex PCR; TCRdb's copy has only in-frame clones and leaves some out. The sample carries roughly 130,000 clones, approximately 80% recorded once. The data belong to a study of cytomegalovirus exposure and HLA in healthy donors. As for the study in general: In terms of ancestry, the Caucasian-associated cluster contained about 80% of the approximately 400 genotyped donors.

Study conclusions and caveats: Later analysis demonstrated an association between a missense DCLRE1C variant and TCR beta V- and J-gene trimming. TRBV6-2, TRBV6-3 and some other V segments were unresolvable in 87-base-pair reads.

The TCR comes from a woman in her forties or fifties in good health and CMV-seropositive. The chain couples TRBV28 to TRBJ2-5, with 7 bases that match TRBD1. Sequenced material: PBMCs. CDR3 protein: CASSSTGKETQYF. The CDR3 DNA follows: TGTGCCAGCAGTTCGACAGGGAAAGAGACCCAGTACTTC.